This T cell receptor (beta chain) was retrieved from a study of radiotherapy plus CTLA-4 blockade in lung cancer. This clone was counted between two and nine times. Sequenced by immunoSEQ multiplex PCR; TCRdb stores in-frame clones only, minus some. The sample carries tens of thousands of clones, around 81% recorded once. Germline CDR1 LNHDA, CDR2 SQIVND (reference sequence). CDR3 length equals 13 residues. Trimming cost V 4 bases and J 10 bases; bases outside gene matches: 3. The rearrangement links TRBV19 to TRBJ2-1, with 11 positions matching TRBD1. The sequenced sample was peripheral blood, obtained from a patient treated with radiotherapy plus ipilimumab. The clonotype originates from a human donor with non-small cell lung cancer who had a partial response to radiotherapy plus ipilimumab. Some clones in this sample may be carry-over from other donors' samples. In nucleotides, the CDR3 is TGTGCCAGTAGTACGGGACAGGGGGGCGAGCAGTTCTTC. This translates into CASSTGQGGEQFF.